These 24 T cell receptor beta chains were all obtained from the same sample, sequenced in a study of T cells in Graves' hyperthyroidism and ophthalmopathy. It was RNA transcripts that yielded the amplified TCR beta CDR3 regions. During a first-round RT-PCR of the TCR CDR3, the HTBI primer set was used. MiXCR, applied by TCRdb to the multiplex PCR reads, yields one record per CDR3 protein. This table has hundreds of thousands of distinct CDR3 sequences, approximately 14% appearing once. The sequencing sample was made of blood. The receptors shown here come from a woman aged 40 to 49 with Graves' ophthalmopathy.

This clonotype has just a few counts. The chain employs TRBV13 and TRBJ2-1; D remains unclear. The germline V gene encodes CDR1 PRHDT and CDR2 FYEKMQ (reference sequence). V was pared by 4 bases and J by 0 bases, with 13 bases between. The CDR3 has 16 amino acids. The CDR3 sequence is CASSSAGSSSYNEQFF. CDR3 sequence (DNA): TGTGCCAGCAGCTCTGCTGGGTCGAGCTCCTACAATGAGCAGTTCTTC.

The sample holds a few counts of this clonotype. The CDR3 reads CATGQGWADTQYF. The CDR3 DNA is TGTGCCACGGGACAGGGGTGGGCAGATACGCAGTATTTT. V is TRBV24-1 and J is TRBJ2-3; TRBD1 matches 10 bases. CDR3 length: 13 amino acids. CDR1 is KGHDR and CDR2 is SFDVKD in the germline V gene. The V gene end was trimmed by 10 bases and the J gene end by 4 bases; junction bases not matched to a gene: 4.

This clonotype was recorded at least ten times. The gene calls are TRBV28 and TRBJ2-5; D might be TRBD1 (5 bases). This CDR3 contains 14 residues. V lost 4 bases to trimming and J lost 2 bases, with 11 bases between them. Germline CDR1 MDHEN, CDR2 SYDVKM. As DNA, the CDR3 is TGTGCCAGCAGTTCCCCAGGGTTTCAAGAGACCCAGTACTTC. Residues: CASSSPGFQETQYF.

This clonotype turned up a few times. The rearrangement uses TRBV20-1 and TRBJ1-1, with TRBD1 identical over 10 bases. Germline V gene lookup returns CDR1 DFQATT and CDR2 SNEGSKA (reference sequence). Trimming at V came to 0 bases and at J to 6 bases, leaving 7 bases not matched to a gene. This CDR3 comprises 15 residues. In nucleotides, the CDR3 is TGCAGTGCTAGAGATGGAGGGACAGGGGTCTCTGAAGCTTTCTTT. This sequence encodes CSARDGGTGVSEAFF.

The CDR3 DNA reads as TGTGCCAGCAGTTACCCAGGGGGCATCGCTGAAGCTTTCTTT. Translating gives CASSYPGGIAEAFF. The V call is TRBV6-6, the J call TRBJ1-1; 8 positions agree with TRBD1. There are 14 residues in the CDR3. With V trimmed by 2 bases and J by 6 bases, 5 bases remained unmatched. The germline gives CDR1 MNHNY, CDR2 SVGAGI (reference sequence).

This clonotype was detected a few times. The chain carries TRBV20-1 and TRBJ2-3, with 15 bases identical to TRBD2. Germline V gives CDR1 DFQATT, CDR2 SNEGSKA (reference sequence). V was clipped by 1 base and J by 2 bases; unmatched bases: 4. This CDR3 region has 17 residues. The CDR3 nucleotides read TGCAGTGCTAGAGGGGGACTAGCGGGAGGAGTCACAGATACGCAGTATTTT. This sequence encodes CSARGGLAGGVTDTQYF.

This chain links TRBV30 with TRBJ1-3; D remains unclear. This CDR3 has 11 residues. Trimming stripped 5 bases from V and 2 bases from J, with 4 bases between. Germline values: CDR1 GTSNPN, CDR2 SVGIG (reference sequence). The CDR3 nucleotides are TGTGCCTGGCAGACTGGAAACACCATATATTTT. Translating it yields CAWQTGNTIYF.

This clonotype was counted at least ten times. This chain connects TRBV2 to TRBJ1-6; 8 bases fit TRBD1. This CDR3 has 14 amino acids. CDR1 is SNHLY, CDR2 FYNNEI, per germline. V gave up 5 bases and J gave up 9 bases; unmatched junction bases: 6. The CDR3 reads CASSIGQGGSPLHF. DNA of the CDR3: TGTGCCAGCAGTATCGGACAGGGAGGTTCACCCCTCCACTTT.

There are a few counts of this clonotype. The chain joins TRBV4-1 to TRBJ1-1; 8 bases are shared with TRBD1. The ends lost 4 bases at V and 1 base at J; junction bases unmatched: 5. Germline V gene sequence: CDR1 MGHRA, CDR2 YSYEKL. The CDR3 length is 15 residues. The CDR3 region is CASSPRTGQNTEAFF. The CDR3 coding sequence is TGCGCCAGCAGCCCCAGGACAGGGCAGAACACTGAAGCTTTCTTT.

This clonotype has ten or more counts. As DNA, the CDR3 is TGCAGTGCTAGTTCTTCTAGGAATACCGAGCAGTACTTC. This gives the protein CSASSSRNTEQYF. The chain carries TRBV20-1 and TRBJ2-7; no clear D gene. The CDR3 sequence is 13 residues long. CDR1 is DFQATT, CDR2 SNEGSKA, per germline (reference sequence). V lost 3 bases and J 6 bases, leaving 15 bases between the germline ends.

This clonotype was seen repeatedly, ten times or more. The rearrangement uses TRBV5-1 and TRBJ2-1; the match to TRBD2 covers 10 bases. This CDR3 comprises 14 residues. V lost 7 bases, J lost 8 bases, and 9 bases stayed unmatched. Per the germline V gene, CDR1 is SGHRS and CDR2 is YFSETQ. CDR3 sequence reads: CASSERGGTDEQFF. CDR3 sequence (DNA): TGCGCCAGCTCAGAGCGGGGGGGCACGGATGAGCAGTTCTTC.

This clonotype was observed at least ten times. CDR3 protein: CASSLPSGSGPDTQYF. The CDR3 coding sequence is TGTGCCAGCAGTTTACCTAGCGGGAGCGGGCCAGATACGCAGTATTTT. The chain recombines TRBV27 with TRBJ2-3; TRBD2 agrees at 10 bases. Germline CDR1 and CDR2: MNHEY and SMNVEV (reference sequence). The CDR3 consists of 16 residues. V trimming: 2 bases; J trimming: 4 bases; junction bases outside the gene matches: 6.

Comments on this clonotype: A much larger clone lies a single base off, so this may be a read error. J is TRBJ2-1 and V is TRBV7-9; D tentatively fits TRBD1 or TRBD2 (5 bases each). The CDR3 has 15 amino acids. Per the germline V gene, CDR1 is SEHNR and CDR2 is FQNEAQ (reference sequence). The V end lost 6 bases, the J end lost 5 bases, and 17 bases lay between the germline ends. The CDR3 sequence: CASRQVSGTNNEQFF. The CDR3 DNA sequence: TGTGCCAGCAGACAGGTATCCGGGACCAACAATGAGCAGTTCTTC.

Comments on this clonotype: Germline is not matched at one junction end, which may reflect a read error. The V and J genes are TRBV13 and TRBJ1-4; TRBD1 is a possible D gene (5 bases). The CDR3 has 16 amino acids. Per germline, CDR1 PRHDT and CDR2 FYEKMQ (reference sequence). The CDR3 DNA sequence: TGCGCCAGCAGCCGCATCATTGGGGGGATGAGTGAAAAACTGTTTTTT. Translating gives CASSRIIGGMSEKLFF.

The chain couples TRBV19 to TRBJ2-3, with 10 bases aligning to TRBD2. Per germline, CDR1 LNHDA and CDR2 SQIVND (reference sequence). The trim removed 1 base at V and 6 bases at J, leaving 4 bases unmatched. The CDR3 covers 15 residues. The CDR3 region has the DNA TGTGCCAGTAGTATAGCCGGGACTAGCGCGGATACGCAGTATTTT. It yields the protein CASSIAGTSADTQYF.

In its sample, this clonotype was seen many times. This chain connects TRBV6-1 to TRBJ1-1; possibly TRBD1 for D (6 bases). The CDR3 has 14 amino acids. Deletions cut 5 bases from V and 7 bases from J, with 17 bases between. Germline CDR1 and CDR2: MNHNS and SASEGT. The CDR3 here is CASSYGGGRLEAFF. CDR3 DNA sequence: TGTGCCAGCAGTTACGGTGGGGGGCGACTTGAAGCTTTCTTT.

This clonotype appeared many times. This sequence joins TRBV6-1 and TRBJ2-1; D is undetermined. Germline V lookup: CDR1 MNHNS, CDR2 SASEGT. V shed 7 bases and J shed 2 bases, with 18 bases lying between them. This CDR3 comprises 16 residues. As DNA, the CDR3 is TGTGCCAGCAAGTCCATGGACCCCTCGGCCTACAATGAGCAGTTCTTC. This encodes CASKSMDPSAYNEQFF.

There are a few counts of this clonotype. The chain has TRBV20-1 and TRBJ1-2; 8 nucleotides agree with TRBD1. This CDR3 contains 12 residues. Germline V CDR1 and CDR2: DFQATT, SNEGSKA (reference sequence). V was pared by 6 bases and J by 5 bases, with 5 bases of the junction left unmatched. The CDR3 sequence: CSAATGAYGYTF. CDR3 nucleotides: TGCAGTGCGGCGACAGGGGCATATGGCTACACCTTC.

This clonotype appeared many times. The chain links TRBV4-2 to TRBJ2-7; D perhaps matches TRBD2 (6 bases). Germline V lookup: CDR1 LGHNA, CDR2 YNFKEQ. The CDR3 has 14 residues. The ends were cut back, 1 base at V and 4 bases at J, with 11 bases in the middle. CDR3 in DNA: TGTGCCAGCAGCCAAGGCTCGGGAGCATACGAGCAGTACTTC. Translating gives CASSQGSGAYEQYF.

There are many counts of this clonotype. This rearrangement joins TRBV24-1 to TRBJ1-2; a weak D match, TRBD1 (5 bases). Germline V gene lookup returns CDR1 KGHDR and CDR2 SFDVKD. The CDR3 is 14 amino acids. V lost 4 bases and J 3 bases, leaving 11 bases between the germline ends. In nucleotides, the CDR3 is TGTGCCACCAGTGAGACCGGGACCGACTATGGCTACACCTTC. Amino acid sequence: CATSETGTDYGYTF.

This clonotype was found many times. The chain employs TRBV10-1 and TRBJ2-1, with TRBD1 matching 7 bases. The CDR3 totals 13 residues. V shed 8 bases and J 5 bases; nucleotides not matched to a gene: 6. Germline CDR1 and CDR2: WNHNN and SYGVQD (reference sequence). CDR3 sequence reads: CASSRDSNNEQFF. For the CDR3, the DNA is TGCGCCAGCTCCCGGGACAGCAACAATGAGCAGTTCTTC.

Written as DNA, the CDR3 is TGCAGTGCTAGAGTACCGGGAAGCTCCTACAATGAGCAGTTCTTC. This gives the protein CSARVPGSSYNEQFF. This sequence joins TRBV20-1 and TRBJ2-1; possibly TRBD2 for D (5 bases). Germline V gene lookup returns CDR1 DFQATT and CDR2 SNEGSKA (reference sequence). There are 15 residues in the CDR3. Trimming removed 1 base at V and 0 bases at J, with 10 bases between.

There are many counts of this clonotype. The gene calls are TRBV5-5 and TRBJ2-7, with a possible D match to TRBD1 (5 bases). The CDR3 spans 12 residues. CDR1 SGHKS and CDR2 YYEKEE come from the germline V gene (reference sequence). The V and J ends lost 4 bases and 5 bases respectively, with 10 bases between them. The CDR3 reads CASSPLTDEQYF. The DNA for the CDR3 is TGTGCCAGCAGCCCACTGACAGACGAGCAGTACTTC.

The rearrangement joins TRBV19 to TRBJ2-4; 10 nucleotides align to TRBD1. In germline, CDR1 is LNHDA, CDR2 SQIVND (reference sequence). The CDR3 length is 15 residues. Losses at the gene ends were 7 bases for V and 2 bases for J; bases not matched to a gene: 5. Written as DNA, the CDR3 is TGTGCCAGTAAATTGGACAGGGGGTCCAAAAACATTCAGTACTTC. The encoded protein is CASKLDRGSKNIQYF. The whole variable domain, remainder taken from reference TRBV19 and TRBJ2-4, is DGGITQSPKYLFRKEGQNVTLSCEQNLNHDAMYWYRQDPGQGLRLIYYSQIVNDFQKGDIAEGYSVSREKKESFPLTVTSAQKNPTAFYLCASKLDRGSKNIQYFGAGTRLSVL.